These 10 T cell receptor beta chains share one sample of origin, sequenced in a study of early T cells in non-severe SARS-CoV-2 infection (dated by TCRdb to the early 2020s). The method behind the library was 5' RACE. The sequencing machine was a NextSeq 500. The raw public reads went through TCRdb reprocessing: fastp at Q25, MiXCR clone calling, in-frame beta chains kept. Rows matching on CDR3 protein sequence are summarized as one entry with the most common DNA and genes. This sample has fewer than 65,000 distinct CDR3 sequences in its table, and 8.7% of those were observed once. Around 3.7% of the sample is in the top ten clones. Sequenced material: whole blood, taken at baseline. Receptor source: an adult who was a healthcare worker with PCR-confirmed SARS-CoV-2 infection or an uninfected control (not recorded which).

This clonotype occurred many times. This CDR3 reads CASSPQPQGRLNTEAFF. Here the CDR3 DNA reads TGTGCCAGCAGCCCCCAACCCCAGGGGCGTTTGAACACTGAAGCTTTCTTT. This sequence joins TRBV3-1 and TRBJ1-1; D might be TRBD1 (6 bases). CDR1 is LGHDT, CDR2 YNNKEL, per germline (reference sequence). The CDR3 contains 17 residues. V lost 4 bases and J 0 bases, leaving 18 bases between the germline ends.

This chain joins TRBV19 and TRBJ1-1; TRBD1 matches at 7 bases. The germline CDR1 and CDR2 sequences are LNHDA and SQIVND (reference sequence). V shed 3 bases, J shed 4 bases, and the junction held 5 bases outside the gene matches. The CDR3 length is 14 residues. CDR3 residues: CASSMQGGGTEAFF. CDR3 in DNA: TGTGCCAGTAGTATGCAGGGGGGAGGCACTGAAGCTTTCTTT. The full variable domain, its missing parts supplied by reference TRBV19 and TRBJ1-1, is DGGITQSPKYLFRKEGQNVTLSCEQNLNHDAMYWYRQDPGQGLRLIYYSQIVNDFQKGDIAEGYSVSREKKESFPLTVTSAQKNPTAFYLCASSMQGGGTEAFFGQGTRLTVV.

This clonotype has a handful of counts. This rearrangement joins TRBV7-3 to TRBJ2-2, with D tentatively TRBD1 or TRBD2 (5 bases each). Looked up from germline, CDR1 is SGHTA and CDR2 is FQGTGA. CDR3 size: 14 residues. Trimming stripped 2 bases from V and 8 bases from J, with 12 bases between. In nucleotides, the CDR3 is TGTGCCAGCAGCTTAGGGACCAAGGCTGGGGAGCTGTTTTTT. The encoded protein is CASSLGTKAGELFF.

This clonotype was observed a few times. The V and J genes are TRBV4-1 and TRBJ1-3, with TRBD1 identical over 10 bases. The length of the CDR3 is 16 residues. Germline CDR1 MGHRA, CDR2 YSYEKL. Trimming cost V 4 bases and J 4 bases; bases outside gene matches: 7. The CDR3 loop reads CASSRGQGDAGNTIYF. The CDR3 nucleotides read TGCGCCAGCAGCCGCGGACAGGGGGATGCCGGAAACACCATATATTTT.

This clonotype has a count of ten or more. V is TRBV11-2 and J is TRBJ2-7; 10 nucleotides agree with TRBD1. Germline-derived CDR1 and CDR2 are SGHAT and FQNNGV. The CDR3 spans 17 residues. The trim removed 5 bases at V and 0 bases at J, leaving 10 bases unmatched. CDR3 protein: CASSGPLGQGISYEQYF. The CDR3 DNA reads as TGTGCCAGCAGCGGCCCCTTGGGACAGGGGATCTCCTACGAGCAGTACTTC. The entire variable domain, with the rest obtained from reference TRBV11-2 and TRBJ2-7, is as follows: EAGVAQSPRYKIIEKRQSVAFWCNPISGHATLYWYQQILGQGPKLLIQFQNNGVVDDSQLPKDRFSAERLKGVDSTLKIQPAKLEDSAVYLCASSGPLGQGISYEQYFGPGTRLTVT.

This clonotype turned up a few times. Written as DNA, the CDR3 is TGCAGCGTTGCGTATCTCCTATACAATGAGCAGTTCTTC. Translated: CSVAYLLYNEQFF. The rearrangement uses TRBV29-1 and TRBJ2-1; D is unclear. The V gene lost 4 bases and the J gene lost 4 bases, with 11 bases spanning the gap. The CDR3 totals 13 residues. Germline CDR1 and CDR2: SQVTM and ANQGSEA.

This chain uses TRBV4-2 with TRBJ2-3; a weak D match, TRBD2 (5 bases). CDR3 size: 13 residues. Deletions cut 3 bases from V and 3 bases from J, with 7 bases between. Germline V gene lookup returns CDR1 LGHNA and CDR2 YNFKEQ. The CDR3 bases are TGTGCCAGCAGCCACGAGGGAACAGATACGCAGTATTTT. Protein: CASSHEGTDTQYF.

This clonotype was picked up a small number of times. The chain employs TRBV6-2 or TRBV6-3 and TRBJ2-7, with a weak D call TRBD1 (6 bases). Germline V gene sequence: CDR1 MNHEY, CDR2 SVGEGT. V was trimmed by 5 bases and J by 6 bases, leaving 11 bases between them. The CDR3 runs to 12 residues. The CDR3 protein is CASSNRVAEQYF. CDR3 bases: TGTGCCAGCAGTAACAGGGTCGCCGAGCAGTACTTC.

This clonotype occurred many times. The chain recombines TRBV24-1 with TRBJ2-1; possibly TRBD1 or TRBD2 for D (5 bases each). Germline CDR1 and CDR2: KGHDR and SFDVKD. This CDR3 has 16 residues. The V end was cut by 2 bases, the J end by 5 bases, with 15 bases between. CDR3 nucleotides: TGTGCCACCAGTGATTCCAAACTCCGGGGCAACAATGAGCAGTTCTTC. Translating it yields CATSDSKLRGNNEQFF.

The chain's CDR3 is CATSDSRTRSNEQFF. The CDR3 nucleotides are TGTGCCACCAGTGATAGTAGGACTAGGAGCAATGAGCAGTTCTTC. This sequence joins TRBV24-1 and TRBJ2-1; the match to TRBD2 covers 7 bases. The ends lost 3 bases at V and 6 bases at J; junction bases unmatched: 7. The length of the CDR3 is 15 residues. From germline, CDR1 is KGHDR and CDR2 SFDVKD.